Listed below are T cell receptor beta chains from one sample, sequenced in a study of cytomegalovirus exposure and HLA in healthy donors. Measured with immunoSEQ multiplex PCR; TCRdb has only the in-frame clones, and not every one. Among more than 250,000 clones listed, 90% were seen once. The specimen sequenced was PBMCs. Receptors were obtained from a woman younger than 45 in good health and CMV-seronegative. The CDR3 runs from the conserved cysteine through the conserved F or W. D genes are given only for firm matches. Size is stated for part of the rows, as once, few or many counts, or as a class when the clone is expanded.

abundance	d_gene	v_gene	j_gene	CDR3nt	CDR3aa
NA	NA	TRBV28	TRBJ2-5	TGTGCCAGCAGCGGGGGGCGGGATCTTGTGGAGACCCAGTACTTC	CASSGGRDLVETQYF
NA	NA	TRBV20-1	TRBJ1-1	TGCAGTGCTATCGGGGGAACTGAAGCTTTCTTT	CSAIGGTEAFF
NA	NA	TRBV20-1	TRBJ2-5	TGCAGTGCTAAAAAGAAGACCCAGTACTTC	CSAKKKTQYF
NA	TRBD2	TRBV19	TRBJ2-3	TGTGCCAGTAGGGAGGGGACTAGACATGATACGCAGTATTTT	CASREGTRHDTQYF
NA	NA	TRBV11-2	TRBJ1-1	TGTGCCAGCAGCTTAGGGACCTGGGGGTTATCAGACACTGAAGCTTTCTTT	CASSLGTWGLSDTEAFF
once	NA	TRBV14	TRBJ2-3	TGTGCCAGCAGCCGTGTCGGGCGTCCGATCAAGTATTTT	CASSRVGRPIKYF
once	NA	TRBV28	TRBJ2-1	TGTGCAATAGGGGGTTCCTACAATGAGCAGTTCTTC	CAIGGSYNEQFF
NA	TRBD1	TRBV4-1	TRBJ2-7	TGCGCCAGCAGCCCCGGACAGGGTCCCACCTACGAGCAGTACTTC	CASSPGQGPTYEQYF
NA	NA	TRBV4-3	TRBJ2-7	TGCGCCAGCAGCCCAATGCCGGGAAAGGCGTCCTACGAGCAGTACTTC	CASSPMPGKASYEQYF
NA	TRBD2	TRBV27	TRBJ2-3	TGTGCCAGCAGTTTATCTTCTAGCGGGAGTCGGAGAGATACGCAGTATTTT	CASSLSSSGSRRDTQYF
NA	TRBD2	TRBV7-6	TRBJ2-7	TGTGCCAGCAGCCCACTAGCGGGTCCTTCCTACGAGCAGTACTTC	CASSPLAGPSYEQYF